This T cell receptor (beta chain) originates from a study of blood T cell repertoires in COVID-19. At the level of the study: COVID-19 samples, acute and convalescent, were from the United States, Italy and Spain. From T cells, B-cell-depleted T cells, or PBMCs came the material, which was cDNA or gDNA.

Methods used by the authors: Amplification with reference gene primers provided the estimates of nucleated cell counts. TCRdb's copy holds only in-frame clones and misses some; the assay was immunoSEQ multiplex PCR. From that table come the V and J calls and clone size; the DNA was used to work out D and trimming. The sample carries over 150,000 clones, over 60% recorded once. This CDR3 has 13 residues. The V gene's germline CDR1 is SGHVS and CDR2 FQNEAQ. V dropped 5 bases and J dropped 10 bases, with 17 bases sitting between them. The chain is built from TRBV7-8 and TRBJ1-1; D remains ambiguous. The receptor was derived from a woman aged 80 or over with acute or convalescent COVID-19. Sequences were obtained from peripheral blood. CDR3 loop: CASSPRQNPAAFF. CDR3 nucleotides: TGTGCCAGCAGCCCCCGACAAAACCCGGCAGCTTTCTTT.